This T cell receptor (beta chain) comes out of a study of blood T cells in healthy people across ages. For the second PCR, which ran for roughly 6 to 12 cycles, a sample-barcoded 5' primer and a J-beta primer mix were used. Tagging of each cDNA molecule was performed by a template-switch adaptor with 12 random nucleotides. TCRdb ran MiXCR on the 5' RACE reads and lists one entry per CDR3 protein. Of 650,000 to 1,000,000 distinct CDR3 sequences in the sample, approximately 35% were seen once. The CDR3 consists of 19 residues. CDR1 is MNHNS, CDR2 SASEGT, per germline. Trimming stripped 2 bases from V and 1 base from J, with 21 bases between. Each sample yielded at least 5.5 micrograms of PBMC total RNA.

The TCR comes from a man aged 18 to 35 in good health. Sequenced material: blood. This chain uses TRBV6-1 with TRBJ1-5; weak D call: TRBD1 (6 bases). CDR3 in amino acids: CASSELGGPQILSNQPQHF. The CDR3 DNA is TGTGCCAGCAGTGAACTCGGGGGGCCCCAAATTTTGAGCAATCAGCCCCAGCATTTT.